This TCR beta chain was retrieved from a study of PD-L1 blockade in urothelial cancer. Across the whole study: Blood was tested 3 weeks (second dose) and 6 weeks into treatment. Median T cell yield per blood sample was 110,000 to 150,000 cells. Findings and limits, study-wide: Tumor-associated blood clones were expanded more by durable-benefit patients at 3 weeks.

In this sample, this clone turned up once. As yet, its antigen is unknown. Here immunoSEQ multiplex PCR was the method, and the copy in TCRdb shows in-frame clones only, minus some. The table has about 130,000 clones, around 88% seen once. The time point here: peripheral blood 6 weeks after treatment start. This receptor was identified in a man aged 45 to 65 with urothelial cancer. The source material was PBMCs, sampled around atezolizumab (anti-PD-L1) treatment.

CDR3 sequence reads: CASSSPGLAGVDYEQYF. The CDR3 DNA sequence: TGTGCCAGCAGCTCTCCGGGACTAGCGGGAGTTGACTACGAGCAGTACTTC. The chain recombines TRBV11-2 with TRBJ2-7; 14 bases fit TRBD2. The V and J ends lost 4 bases and 3 bases, in that order; junction bases with no gene match: 8. Germline assignment: CDR1 SGHAT and CDR2 FQNNGV. The CDR3 is made up of 17 amino acids. The variable domain in full, completed from reference TRBV11-2 and TRBJ2-7, reads EAGVAQSPRYKIIEKRQSVAFWCNPISGHATLYWYQQILGQGPKLLIQFQNNGVVDDSQLPKDRFSAERLKGVDSTLKIQPAKLEDSAVYLCASSSPGLAGVDYEQYFGPGTRLTVT.